The 6 T cell receptor beta chains given below trace back to one sample, sequenced in a study of shared clonotypes between healthy human individuals. TCRdb's table, derived via immunoSEQ multiplex PCR, lists solely in-frame clones and lacks some. The sample has around 1.5 million clones; 95% to 99% are singletons. Sequencing used naive CD4+ T cells sorted from blood. Indicated subset: CD45RA+ positively selected. All receptors derive from a man aged 25-45 years in good health.

This chain links TRBV27 with TRBJ2-7; D not resolved. CDR3 length equals 15 residues. V was pared by 4 bases and J by 0 bases, with 13 bases between. Germline V CDR1 and CDR2: MNHEY, SMNVEV (reference sequence). CDR3 loop: CASSSPSRNSYEQYF. As DNA, the CDR3 is TGTGCCAGCAGTTCCCCTTCGCGCAACTCCTACGAGCAGTACTTC.

The V gene is TRBV7-9, the J gene TRBJ1-4; D might be TRBD1 (6 bases). CDR1 SEHNR and CDR2 FQNEAQ come from the germline V gene (reference sequence). With 3 bases removed from V and 6 bases from J, the gap between germline ends came to 17 bases. The CDR3 covers 16 residues. In nucleotides, the CDR3 is TGTGCCAGCAGCTTCTCCCGGGGGGGCATGGATGAAAAACTGTTTTTT. Translated, it gives CASSFSRGGMDEKLFF.

This chain links TRBV4-3 with TRBJ2-7; D is ambiguous. The CDR3 is 15 amino acids. Trimming shortened V by 1 base and J by 8 bases, and 18 bases separated the two germline ends. Germline V CDR1 and CDR2: LGHNA, YSLEER. CDR3 region: CASSQAPTATNQQYF. The CDR3 DNA sequence: TGCGCCAGCAGCCAAGCCCCCACAGCTACGAATCAGCAGTACTTC.

The chain uses TRBV4-1 and TRBJ2-5, with D uncertain. The CDR3 extends over 13 amino acids. Trimming left V 5 bases short and J 5 bases short, with 12 bases between. CDR1 is MGHRA, CDR2 YSYEKL, per germline. For the CDR3, the DNA is TGCGCCAGCAGCTCACAGAGTTGGGAGACCCAGTACTTC. The encoded protein is CASSSQSWETQYF.

V gene TRBV2 combines with J gene TRBJ1-3; 9 bases map to TRBD1. The CDR3 is made up of 13 amino acids. Germline assignment: CDR1 SNHLY and CDR2 FYNNEI. V lost 7 bases and J lost 4; bases outside the gene matches: 2. CDR3 nucleotides: TGTGCCAGCAACAGGGGGCACGGAAACACCATATATTTT. Residues: CASNRGHGNTIYF. Filled out from reference TRBV2 and TRBJ1-3, the complete variable domain reads EPEVTQTPSHQVTQMGQEVILRCVPISNHLYFYWYRQILGQKVEFLVSFYNNEISEKSEIFDDQFSVERPDGSNFTLKIRSTKLEDSAMYFCASNRGHGNTIYFGEGSWLTVV.

The J gene is TRBJ1-1, the V gene TRBV5-6, with unresolved D. The germline V gene has CDR1 SGHDT and CDR2 YYEEEE. The CDR3 totals 12 residues. Trimming took 1 base from V and 10 from J, leaving 11 bases between them. The CDR3 DNA follows: TGTGCCAGCAGCTTGACTGGCTTGGGAGCTTTCTTT. Translating it yields CASSLTGLGAFF.